This TCR beta chain came from a study of blood T cells in healthy people across ages (dated by TCRdb to about 2015). For the wider study: In model experiments, template switching captured roughly one uniquely barcoded TCR beta cDNA molecule for every two T cells. Four age groups were formed from the donors: young (average about 16 years), middle-aged (approximately 42), aged (62) and long-lived (less than 85). For two donors (one aged 18 to 29 and one aged 80 or older), the study analyzed two additional independent replicas of 1 million unique cDNA reads from the same blood draw. Age-related changes in TCR beta repertoire diversity were measured in the study by deep sequencing normalized with unique cDNA molecular identifiers. To avoid experimental bias, donors of different ages were randomly spread across the sequencing lanes.

Donors were roughly 40 systemically healthy Caucasian individuals from Russia aged roughly 6 to 95 years. Approximately 9.3 milliliters of peripheral blood were drawn from each donor into EDTA-treated Vacutainer tubes. PBMCs were isolated by Ficoll-Paque density-gradient centrifugation, with at least 6 million obtained per sample. Total RNA was extracted from PBMCs with Trizol reagent, with at least 5 micrograms obtained per sample. The percentages of naive CD45RAhigh/CD27high T cells were determined by flow cytometry on a PBMC aliquot from every donor. There are 13 amino acids in the CDR3, from cysteine to phenylalanine inclusive. Just the 39-base CDR3 DNA is kept, in frame starting at base 1. Via the germline V gene, CDR1 is MNHEY and CDR2 SVGEGT. Study-wide findings and limitations: As age increased, observed TCR beta diversity per million T cells dropped in a roughly linear way, and a significant reduction was already evident by age approximately 40. The CMV infection status of donors was not known, potentially confounding age-related changes in expanded clonotypes. There was a strong correlation between observed TCR beta diversity and the percentage of naive T cells measured by flow cytometry. Compared with the aged group, more naive CD4+ T cells, fewer expanded clones and increased TCR diversity were shown by the long-lived group, suggesting age selection. Estimates of total diversity based on one million sequenced T cells were regarded as lower bounds and as underestimates. Conclusive comparison of naive and antigen-experienced compartments was prevented by the profiling of bulk unsorted PBMCs.

The library came from 5' RACE. The instrument given in TCRdb is Illumina HiSeq 2500. A second 7 to 11 cycle PCR used a sample-barcoded 5' primer and a J-beta primer mix. A unique molecular identifier was introduced onto each TCR beta cDNA molecule by a template-switch 5' adaptor carrying 12 random nucleotides. Each sample yielded at least 3 million CDR3-containing paired-end reads. First-strand cDNA synthesis was performed from all RNA using the Mint cDNA synthesis kit, with priming by a TRBC-specific oligonucleotide. After uracil-DNA glycosylase treatment, a first 18-cycle PCR used universal primers M1SS and BC2_uni_R on all cDNA. The paper's processing steps were these. For normalization, 1 million high-quality reads, each with a distinct molecular identifier, were randomly selected from each sample. Reads with shared molecular identifiers were discarded instead of being binned into consensus sequences. MiTCR, run with a Q25 quality threshold and the strictest error-elimination algorithm, handled CDR3 identification, clonotype clustering and error correction. A nonparametric unseen species model using Euler transformation provided a lower-bound estimate of total TCR beta diversity. TCRdb reworked the public reads: Q25 trimming with fastp, MiXCR clone assembly, productive beta chains retained. Every distinct CDR3 protein forms one entry, paired with its most common genes and DNA. These V and J calls originate from TCRdb's pipeline instead of the authors' own analysis. This sample is represented by approximately 820,000 distinct CDR3 sequences; about 42% of them were singletons. About a fifth of the sample rests with the top ten.

Points on this clonotype: Its antigen has not been determined. An end of the junction differs from the germline gene, which may be a read error.

This sequence was found in a man between 60 and 75 years old in good health. This chain joins TRBV6-2 or TRBV6-3 to TRBJ2-1; a tentative D call is TRBD2 (5 bases match). The sequencing input was blood. The CDR3 sequence is CVSSREGYNEQFF. The sequence in DNA is TGTGTCAGCAGCCGCGAGGGCTACAATGAGCAGTTCTTC.